Below, one T cell receptor beta chain is given with its context. Antigen: not known. Sequenced by immunoSEQ multiplex PCR; TCRdb stores in-frame clones only, minus some. This table has roughly 190,000 clones, 85% to 95% appearing once. The sample originates from a study of T cell responses to AZD1222 COVID-19 vaccine. CDR3 length: 15 amino acids. J lost 8 bases, V lost 5 bases, and 10 bases had no gene match. CDR1 is SGHTA, CDR2 FQGNSA, per germline. General observations from the study: Dominant at 160-218 and 743-854, vaccine-associated CD4 TCRs also spanned spike. Every sample of the repertoires postdated the peak T cell response. Clonal diversity was possibly underestimated; the donors were predominantly white British and more often female. Once two AZD1222 doses were given, Spike-specific TCR breadth and depth went up.

This specimen was peripheral blood, taken on day 0 of AZD1222 vaccination. The genes are TRBV7-2 and TRBJ2-1, with TRBD1 matching over 9 bases. The receptor's source is an adult in good health. CDR3 sequence: CASSRRRDRVDEQFF. The CDR3 DNA is TGTGCCAGCAGCCGTCGCCGGGACAGGGTTGATGAGCAGTTCTTC.